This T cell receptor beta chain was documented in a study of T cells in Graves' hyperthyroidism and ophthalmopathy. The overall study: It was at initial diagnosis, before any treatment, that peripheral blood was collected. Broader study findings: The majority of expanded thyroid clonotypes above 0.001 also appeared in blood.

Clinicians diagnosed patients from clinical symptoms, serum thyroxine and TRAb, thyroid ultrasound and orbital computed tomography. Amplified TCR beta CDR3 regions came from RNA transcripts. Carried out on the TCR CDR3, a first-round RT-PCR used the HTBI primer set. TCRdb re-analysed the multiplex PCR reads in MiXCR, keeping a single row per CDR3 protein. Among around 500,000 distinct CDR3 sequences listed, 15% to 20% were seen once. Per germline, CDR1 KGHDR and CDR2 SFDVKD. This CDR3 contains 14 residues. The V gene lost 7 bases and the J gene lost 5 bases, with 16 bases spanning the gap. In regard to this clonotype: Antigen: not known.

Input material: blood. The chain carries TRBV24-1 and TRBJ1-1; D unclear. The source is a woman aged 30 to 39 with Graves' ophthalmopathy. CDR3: CATSPGHDWTEAFF. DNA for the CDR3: TGTGCCACCAGCCCAGGTCACGATTGGACTGAAGCTTTCTTT.